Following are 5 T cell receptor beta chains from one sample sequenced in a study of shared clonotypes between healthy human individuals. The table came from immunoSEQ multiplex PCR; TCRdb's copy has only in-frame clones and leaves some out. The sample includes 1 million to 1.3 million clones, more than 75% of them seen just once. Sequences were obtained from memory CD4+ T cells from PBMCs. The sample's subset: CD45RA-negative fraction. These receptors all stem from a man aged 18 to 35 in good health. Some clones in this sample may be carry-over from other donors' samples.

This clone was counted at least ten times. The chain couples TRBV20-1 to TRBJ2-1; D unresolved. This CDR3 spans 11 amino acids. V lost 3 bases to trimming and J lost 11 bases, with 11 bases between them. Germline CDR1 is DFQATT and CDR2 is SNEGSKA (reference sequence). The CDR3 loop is CSASGLVKQFF. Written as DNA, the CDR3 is TGCAGTGCTAGTGGGCTGGTGAAGCAGTTCTTC.

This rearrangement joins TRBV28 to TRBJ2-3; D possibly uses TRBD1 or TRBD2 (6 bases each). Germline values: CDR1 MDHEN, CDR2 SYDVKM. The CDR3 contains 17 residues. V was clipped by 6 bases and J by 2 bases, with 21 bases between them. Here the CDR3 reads CASSLILGGTLTDTQYF. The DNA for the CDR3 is TGTGCCAGCAGCCTCATCCTGGGCGGGACACTCACAGATACGCAGTATTTT.

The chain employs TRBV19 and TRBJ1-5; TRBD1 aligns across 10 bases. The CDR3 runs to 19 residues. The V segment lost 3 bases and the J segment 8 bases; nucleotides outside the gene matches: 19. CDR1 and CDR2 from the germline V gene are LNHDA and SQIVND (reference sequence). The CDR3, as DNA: TGTGCCAGTAGTATGGCCCCCTGGACAGGGGGTTCCATGCTCGAGCCCCAGCATTTT. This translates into CASSMAPWTGGSMLEPQHF.

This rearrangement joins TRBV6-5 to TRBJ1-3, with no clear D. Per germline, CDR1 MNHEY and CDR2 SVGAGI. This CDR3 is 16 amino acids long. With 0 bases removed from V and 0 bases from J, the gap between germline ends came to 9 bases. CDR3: CASSYSLRASGNTIYF. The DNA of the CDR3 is TGTGCCAGCAGTTACTCGCTCCGTGCCTCTGGAAACACCATATATTTT.

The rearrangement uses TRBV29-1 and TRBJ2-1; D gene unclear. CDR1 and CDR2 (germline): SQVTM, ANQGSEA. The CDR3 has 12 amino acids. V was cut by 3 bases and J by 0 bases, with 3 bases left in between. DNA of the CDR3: TGCAGCGTTGATATCTCCTACAATGAGCAGTTCTTC. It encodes CSVDISYNEQFF.